This T cell receptor beta chain is drawn from a study of blood T cell repertoires in COVID-19. Overall study context: Spain, Italy and the United States supplied samples that represented acute and convalescent COVID-19. T cells, B-cell-depleted T cells, or PBMCs supplied cDNA or gDNA.

Germline trimming cut 5 bases from V and 4 bases from J; bases unmatched to any gene: 4. Looked up from germline, CDR1 is SGHAT and CDR2 is FQNNGV. The CDR3 runs 14 residues. Data came from immunoSEQ multiplex PCR; TCRdb stores just in-frame clones and leaves some out. Of more than 100,000 clones in the sample, 79% were seen once. This rearrangement joins TRBV11-2 to TRBJ2-7; TRBD2 agrees at 11 bases. This receptor was obtained from a woman aged 80 or over with acute or convalescent COVID-19. Sequenced sample: peripheral blood. Written as DNA, the CDR3 is TGTGCCAGCAGCCCTAGCGGGAGGAGGTACGAGCAGTACTTC. Its translation is CASSPSGRRYEQYF.